These T cell receptor beta chains were read from a single sample in a study of T cells after yellow fever vaccination. TCRdb re-derived calls from the 5' RACE reads in MiXCR, one entry per CDR3 protein. The sample contains about 74,000 distinct CDR3 sequences, roughly 6.9% of which appear only once. Sequences were derived from CD8+ T cells sorted from PBMCs, sampled about 5 days after the first yellow fever vaccination. The receptors come from a young man who received the YFV17D yellow fever vaccine. Both conserved end residues are part of each CDR3. The D gene is left open where the match is weak. For some rows the clone size is stated as once, few or many, or as a class when expanded; others skip it.

d_gene: TRBD2; abundance: few; j_gene: TRBJ2-1; v_gene: TRBV5-1; CDR3aa: CASSFSGGDSNEQFF; CDR3nt: TGCGCCAGCAGTTTTAGCGGGGGGGATTCCAATGAGCAGTTCTTC
d_gene: .; abundance: many; j_gene: TRBJ2-2; v_gene: TRBV9; CDR3aa: CASSVEWATGELFF; CDR3nt: TGTGCCAGCAGCGTAGAATGGGCCACCGGGGAGCTGTTTTTT
d_gene: TRBD1; abundance: .; j_gene: TRBJ1-5; v_gene: TRBV2; CDR3aa: CASSEWPTGGVDQPQHF; CDR3nt: TGTGCCAGCAGTGAGTGGCCGACAGGGGGGGTGGATCAGCCCCAGCATTTT
d_gene: TRBD2; abundance: few; j_gene: TRBJ2-7; v_gene: TRBV7-2; CDR3aa: CASSLFSGAPYEQYF; CDR3nt: TGTGCCAGCAGCTTATTTAGCGGGGCGCCCTACGAGCAGTACTTC
d_gene: .; abundance: .; j_gene: TRBJ2-3; v_gene: TRBV7-3; CDR3aa: CVSSSQGRDTDTQYF; CDR3nt: TGTGTCAGCAGCTCACAGGGTCGCGACACAGATACGCAGTATTTT
d_gene: .; abundance: few; j_gene: TRBJ1-2; v_gene: TRBV7-9; CDR3aa: CASSSRPVEGYTF; CDR3nt: TGTGCCAGCAGCTCAAGACCGGTGGAGGGCTACACCTTC
d_gene: .; abundance: many; j_gene: TRBJ2-1; v_gene: TRBV5-5; CDR3aa: CASSVRRYNEQFF; CDR3nt: TGTGCCAGCAGCGTGCGCAGGTACAATGAGCAGTTCTTC
d_gene: TRBD2; abundance: .; j_gene: TRBJ2-1; v_gene: TRBV7-9; CDR3aa: CASSYRTSYNEQFF; CDR3nt: TGTGCCAGCAGCTACAGGACTAGCTACAATGAGCAGTTCTTC
d_gene: .; abundance: many; j_gene: TRBJ2-3; v_gene: TRBV11-2; CDR3aa: CASSLDQLSTDTQYF; CDR3nt: TGTGCCAGCAGCTTAGATCAACTAAGCACAGATACGCAGTATTTT
d_gene: TRBD2; abundance: many; j_gene: TRBJ2-2; v_gene: TRBV20-1; CDR3aa: CSATWASGNTGELFF; CDR3nt: TGCAGTGCCACGTGGGCTAGCGGGAACACCGGGGAGCTGTTTTTT
d_gene: .; abundance: many; j_gene: TRBJ2-5; v_gene: TRBV12-3/TRBV12-4; CDR3aa: CASSRPVLQETQYF; CDR3nt: TGTGCCAGCAGTCGCCCGGTGCTTCAAGAGACCCAGTACTTC
d_gene: TRBD2; abundance: many; j_gene: TRBJ2-7; v_gene: TRBV27; CDR3aa: CASSLFWTSGVFEQYF; CDR3nt: TGTGCCAGCAGTTTATTCTGGACTAGCGGGGTTTTCGAGCAGTACTTC
d_gene: .; abundance: few; j_gene: TRBJ2-1; v_gene: TRBV29-1; CDR3aa: CSVPGEGSSYNEQFF; CDR3nt: TGCAGCGTACCCGGGGAAGGGAGCTCCTACAATGAGCAGTTCTTC
d_gene: .; abundance: many; j_gene: TRBJ1-1; v_gene: TRBV6-1; CDR3aa: CASSANIEPTEAFF; CDR3nt: TGTGCCAGCAGTGCAAACATCGAACCGACTGAAGCTTTCTTT
d_gene: .; abundance: .; j_gene: TRBJ2-1; v_gene: TRBV3-1; CDR3aa: CACSQDKHSYNSYNEQFF; CDR3nt: TGTGCCTGCAGCCAAGATAAACACAGCTATAACTCCTACAATGAGCAGTTCTTC
d_gene: TRBD1; abundance: many; j_gene: TRBJ1-1; v_gene: TRBV6-5; CDR3aa: CASSYGTVDTEAFF; CDR3nt: TGTGCCAGCAGTTACGGGACAGTGGACACTGAAGCTTTCTTT
d_gene: TRBD1; abundance: many; j_gene: TRBJ2-3; v_gene: TRBV12-3/TRBV12-4; CDR3aa: CASSPGQGNTDTQYF; CDR3nt: TGTGCCAGCAGTCCTGGACAGGGGAATACAGATACGCAGTATTTT
d_gene: .; abundance: few; j_gene: TRBJ2-2; v_gene: TRBV29-1; CDR3aa: CSVEGGPVNTGELFF; CDR3nt: TGCAGCGTTGAGGGAGGTCCTGTGAACACCGGGGAGCTGTTTTTT
d_gene: .; abundance: few; j_gene: TRBJ1-5; v_gene: TRBV7-9; CDR3aa: CASSLAGKGNQPQHF; CDR3nt: TGTGCCAGCAGCTTAGCAGGGAAAGGCAATCAGCCCCAGCATTTT
d_gene: TRBD1; abundance: few; j_gene: TRBJ2-1; v_gene: TRBV12-5; CDR3aa: CASGQEGTGGLNEQFF; CDR3nt: TGTGCTAGTGGCCAAGAAGGGACAGGGGGCCTCAATGAGCAGTTCTTC
d_gene: TRBD1; abundance: .; j_gene: TRBJ1-2; v_gene: TRBV20-1; CDR3aa: CSASGQGFRGYTF; CDR3nt: TGCAGTGCTTCGGGACAGGGGTTCCGTGGCTACACCTTC
d_gene: .; abundance: .; j_gene: TRBJ2-7; v_gene: TRBV5-5; CDR3aa: CASNLRGGVHEQYF; CDR3nt: TGTGCCAGCAACCTAAGGGGGGGCGTCCACGAGCAGTACTTC
d_gene: .; abundance: .; j_gene: TRBJ1-1; v_gene: TRBV29-1; CDR3aa: CSAEDGMNTEAFF; CDR3nt: TGCAGCGCGGAAGACGGGATGAACACTGAAGCTTTCTTT
d_gene: .; abundance: many; j_gene: TRBJ1-4; v_gene: TRBV7-6; CDR3aa: CASSPRTASGEKLFF; CDR3nt: TGTGCCAGCAGCCCCAGGACCGCTTCGGGTGAAAAACTGTTTTTT
d_gene: TRBD2; abundance: many; j_gene: TRBJ2-7; v_gene: TRBV20-1; CDR3aa: CSARGISGGAVSYEQYF; CDR3nt: TGCAGTGCTAGAGGAATTAGCGGGGGGGCCGTAAGCTACGAGCAGTACTTC
d_gene: TRBD1; abundance: .; j_gene: TRBJ2-1; v_gene: TRBV4-1; CDR3aa: CASSHGQGGNQQFF; CDR3nt: TGCGCCAGCAGCCACGGACAGGGGGGAAATCAGCAGTTCTTC
d_gene: .; abundance: .; j_gene: TRBJ2-1; v_gene: TRBV5-1; CDR3aa: CASSFRGPSYNEQFF; CDR3nt: TGCGCCAGCAGCTTTCGGGGGCCCTCCTACAATGAGCAGTTCTTC
d_gene: .; abundance: many; j_gene: TRBJ2-1; v_gene: TRBV4-1; CDR3aa: CASSLEIVDEQFF; CDR3nt: TGCGCCAGCAGCCTGGAAATAGTCGATGAGCAGTTCTTC
d_gene: .; abundance: .; j_gene: TRBJ2-3; v_gene: TRBV19; CDR3aa: CASSIARRLGDTQYF; CDR3nt: TGTGCCAGTAGTATCGCCCGACGCCTAGGGGATACGCAGTATTTT
d_gene: .; abundance: many; j_gene: TRBJ1-2; v_gene: TRBV7-9; CDR3aa: CASSSPTTGYGYTF; CDR3nt: TGTGCCAGCAGCTCCCCGACGACAGGCTATGGCTACACCTTC
d_gene: TRBD1; abundance: few; j_gene: TRBJ2-1; v_gene: TRBV9; CDR3aa: CASSVYPDRGEQFF; CDR3nt: TGTGCCAGCAGCGTATACCCAGACAGGGGTGAGCAGTTCTTC
d_gene: .; abundance: few; j_gene: TRBJ2-3; v_gene: TRBV6-2/TRBV6-3; CDR3aa: CASSYRSRDTQYF; CDR3nt: TGTGCCAGCAGTTACCGTTCGAGAGATACGCAGTATTTT
d_gene: .; abundance: many; j_gene: TRBJ2-1; v_gene: TRBV7-6; CDR3aa: CASSLGSPSSYNEQFF; CDR3nt: TGTGCCAGCAGCTTAGGGTCCCCGAGCTCCTACAATGAGCAGTTCTTC
d_gene: TRBD1; abundance: many; j_gene: TRBJ1-1; v_gene: TRBV25-1; CDR3aa: CASSATGAPAFF; CDR3nt: TGTGCCAGCAGTGCTACAGGGGCGCCAGCTTTCTTT
d_gene: .; abundance: .; j_gene: TRBJ2-1; v_gene: TRBV14; CDR3aa: CASRAGYNEQFF; CDR3nt: TGTGCCAGCCGGGCAGGCTACAATGAGCAGTTCTTC
d_gene: .; abundance: .; j_gene: TRBJ1-1; v_gene: TRBV19; CDR3aa: CASSTRAAGEAFF; CDR3nt: TGTGCCAGTAGTACCCGGGCCGCCGGTGAAGCTTTCTTT